This TCR beta chain was profiled in a study of shared clonotypes between healthy human individuals. CDR1 and CDR2 (germline): MNHNS, SASEGT. The CDR3 sequence is 13 residues long. V dropped 6 bases and J dropped 5 bases, with 11 bases sitting between them. Clones were read by immunoSEQ multiplex PCR, and TCRdb kept only the in-frame ones, dropping some. The sample holds 1.4 million or so clones, approximately 98.5% seen once. What was sequenced was naive CD4+ T cells sorted from blood. Subset specified: CD45RA+ positively selected. This receptor was obtained from a man aged 30 to 39 in good health. This chain uses TRBV6-1 with TRBJ2-1; D is undetermined. CDR3 nucleotide sequence: TGTGCCAGCAGGATGGGTCAGAACAATGAGCAGTTCTTC. Amino acid sequence: CASRMGQNNEQFF.